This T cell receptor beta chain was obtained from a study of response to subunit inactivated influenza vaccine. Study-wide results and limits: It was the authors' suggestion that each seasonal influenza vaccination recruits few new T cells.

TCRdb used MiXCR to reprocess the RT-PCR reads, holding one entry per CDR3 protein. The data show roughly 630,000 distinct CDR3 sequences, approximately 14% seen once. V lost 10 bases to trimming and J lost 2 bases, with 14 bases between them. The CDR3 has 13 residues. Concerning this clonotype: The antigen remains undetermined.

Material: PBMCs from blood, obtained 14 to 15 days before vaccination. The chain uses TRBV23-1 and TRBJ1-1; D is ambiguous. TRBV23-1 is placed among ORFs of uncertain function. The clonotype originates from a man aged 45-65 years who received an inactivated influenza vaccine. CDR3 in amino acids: CATPPDFNTEAFF. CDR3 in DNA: TGCGCCACCCCGCCAGATTTTAACACTGAAGCTTTCTTT.